Presented here are 18 T cell receptor beta chains from one specimen sequenced in a study of blood T cell repertoires in COVID-19. Method: immunoSEQ multiplex PCR; TCRdb's copy keeps in-frame clones and lacks some. The table has 86,000 or so clones, 91% seen once. Sequencing was carried out using peripheral blood. Receptors were obtained from a woman between 50 and 59 years old in a cohort sampled during active COVID-19.

This chain joins TRBV3-1 (or the pseudogene TRBV3-2) and TRBJ2-3, with D possibly matching TRBD2 (5 bases). Germline V lookup: CDR1 LGHDT, CDR2 YNNKEL (reference sequence). Trimming removed 0 bases at V and 6 bases at J, with 16 bases between. The CDR3 contains 16 residues. For the CDR3, the DNA is TGTGCCAGCAGCCAAGACCGCCCTCTTCGGGGTGATACGCAGTATTTT. It translates to CASSQDRPLRGDTQYF.

This sequence joins TRBV18 and TRBJ2-2, with TRBD1 as a possible D gene (5 bases). The V gene lost 3 bases and the J gene lost 2 bases, with 13 bases spanning the gap. The CDR3 length is 16 residues. Germline V lookup: CDR1 KGHSH, CDR2 LQKENI. CDR3: CASSPSTVRNTGELFF. In nucleotides, the CDR3 is TGTGCCAGCTCACCTTCGACAGTGCGAAACACCGGGGAGCTGTTTTTT.

The chain is built from TRBV18 and TRBJ1-2, with 12 bases fitting TRBD1. J was trimmed by 8 bases and V by 3 bases; bases with no gene match: 10. The CDR3 length is 16 residues. Germline V gives CDR1 KGHSH, CDR2 LQKENI. CDR3: CASSPLKGQGAWGYTF. CDR3 nucleotide sequence: TGTGCCAGCTCACCCCTCAAGGGACAGGGGGCCTGGGGCTACACCTTC.

The chain carries TRBV7-9 and TRBJ2-1; TRBD2 agrees at 7 bases. The CDR3 has 15 residues. With 3 bases clipped from V and 4 bases from J, the junction kept 6 bases outside the gene matches. From germline, CDR1 is SEHNR and CDR2 FQNEAQ (reference sequence). The CDR3 loop reads CASSLLLAEYNEQFF. The CDR3 DNA sequence: TGTGCCAGCAGCTTGCTCCTAGCGGAATACAATGAGCAGTTCTTC. The full variable domain, rest sourced from reference TRBV7-9 and TRBJ2-1, is DTGVSQNPRHKITKRGQNVTFRCDPISEHNRLYWYRQTLGQGPEFLTYFQNEAQLEKSRLLSDRFSAERPKGSFSTLEIQRTEQGDSAMYLCASSLLLAEYNEQFFGPGTRLTVL.

The chain couples TRBV6-1 to TRBJ2-1; 8 positions match TRBD2. Germline CDR1 reads MNHNS; CDR2 reads SASEGT. J gave up 9 bases and V 3 bases, and 7 bases lay outside the gene matches. The CDR3 runs 14 residues. The CDR3 DNA sequence: TGTGCCAGCAGTGAGACTAGCGTGGCAGGTGAGCAGTTCTTC. Its translation: CASSETSVAGEQFF.

In DNA, the CDR3 is TGTGCCAGCAGTTTACAGGGCAGGGATAATTCACCCCTCCACTTT. Its translation is CASSLQGRDNSPLHF. The V gene is TRBV6-5, the J gene TRBJ1-6; tentative D call: TRBD1 (6 bases). Germline V gene data show CDR1 as MNHEY and CDR2 as SVGAGI. V gave up 4 bases and J gave up 5 bases, with 12 bases separating them. The CDR3 contains 15 residues.

This chain uses TRBV3-1 (or the pseudogene TRBV3-2) with TRBJ2-2; D unclear. Germline-derived CDR1 and CDR2 are LGHDT and YNNKEL (reference sequence). Trimming removed 1 base at V and 6 bases at J, with 9 bases between. CDR3 length equals 14 residues. In nucleotides, the CDR3 is TGTGCCAGCAGCCAAGTCTCTAGAGCCGGGGAGCTGTTTTTT. It specifies CASSQVSRAGELFF.

V usage is TRBV11-2 and J usage is TRBJ1-4; 7 nucleotides match TRBD1. The CDR3 is 14 amino acids. Germline assignment: CDR1 SGHAT and CDR2 FQNNGV. J was trimmed by 8 bases and V by 5 bases; bases with no gene match: 8. The CDR3 DNA reads TGTGCCAGCAGCAGACGACAGGGTGTAGAAAAACTGTTTTTT. Amino acid sequence: CASSRRQGVEKLFF.

The V gene is TRBV19, the J gene TRBJ1-5; D is possibly TRBD1 (6 bases). The CDR3 extends over 14 amino acids. The V end lost 3 bases, the J end lost 7 bases, and 13 bases lay between the germline ends. Germline CDR1 is LNHDA and CDR2 is SQIVND (reference sequence). The CDR3, as DNA: TGTGCCAGTAGTATGTCCGGGCAGGGGCAGCCCCAGCATTTT. Protein sequence: CASSMSGQGQPQHF.

The rearrangement joins TRBV27 to TRBJ2-2; 7 bases are shared with TRBD1. The CDR3 runs to 15 residues. Looked up from germline, CDR1 is MNHEY and CDR2 is SMNVEV (reference sequence). J was trimmed by 2 bases and V by 5 bases; bases with no gene match: 5. CDR3 residues: CASSIGTVNTGELFF. In nucleotides, the CDR3 is TGTGCCAGCAGTATAGGGACAGTTAACACCGGGGAGCTGTTTTTT.

In DNA form, the CDR3 reads TGTGCCAGCAGCTTATCAACAGGGGATGGCTACACCTTC. Translation: CASSLSTGDGYTF. The chain is built from TRBV7-9 and TRBJ1-2, with 7 positions matching TRBD1. This CDR3 contains 13 residues. From germline, CDR1 is SEHNR and CDR2 FQNEAQ (reference sequence). J was trimmed by 6 bases and V by 2 bases; bases with no gene match: 3.

The chain is built from TRBV6-5 and TRBJ1-1; 11 nucleotides align to TRBD1. CDR1 and CDR2 (germline): MNHEY, SVGAGI. The CDR3 is made up of 15 amino acids. The ends lost 6 bases at V and 3 bases at J; junction bases unmatched: 6. In DNA, the CDR3 is TGTGCCAGCAGGGGGACAGGGGGAATAGACACTGAAGCTTTCTTT. Protein product: CASRGTGGIDTEAFF.

V usage is TRBV9 and J usage is TRBJ2-7; 8 bases are a match to TRBD2. This CDR3 spans 15 amino acids. J lost 5 bases, V lost 0 bases, and 7 bases had no gene match. Germline assignment: CDR1 SGDLS and CDR2 YYNGEE. CDR3 sequence: CASSVGAGATHEQYF. In nucleotides, the CDR3 is TGTGCCAGCAGCGTAGGAGCGGGAGCTACCCACGAGCAGTACTTC.

The chain carries TRBV5-5 and TRBJ1-2, with 9 bases aligning to TRBD1. From germline, CDR1 is SGHKS and CDR2 YYEKEE (reference sequence). The CDR3 is made up of 15 amino acids. After removal of 4 bases from V and 6 bases from J, the junction contained 10 bases not matched to a gene. Here the CDR3 reads CASSPGGDRVHGYTF. The CDR3 coding sequence is TGTGCCAGCAGCCCGGGGGGGGACAGGGTCCATGGCTACACCTTC.

This chain uses TRBV2 with TRBJ1-1; D may be TRBD1 (6 bases). Looked up from germline, CDR1 is SNHLY and CDR2 is FYNNEI. This CDR3 has 12 residues. With 10 bases removed from V and 6 bases from J, the gap between germline ends came to 15 bases. Here the CDR3 reads CATAQGIAEAFF. The DNA for the CDR3 is TGTGCCACCGCACAGGGAATCGCTGAAGCTTTCTTT.

The chain employs TRBV15 and TRBJ1-3; D is possibly TRBD1 (5 bases). Trimming removed 1 base from V and 4 bases from J, with 17 bases in between. The CDR3 sequence is 17 residues long. Germline lookup yields CDR1 LNHNV and CDR2 YYDKDF (reference sequence). CDR3 loop: CATSRGLTALRGNTIYF. CDR3 sequence (DNA): TGTGCCACCAGCAGAGGACTGACAGCCTTGAGGGGAAACACCATATATTTT.

As DNA, the CDR3 is TGTGCCAGCAGCCAGAAGCTAGCGGGCGTTTACAATGAGCAGTTCTTC. Amino acids: CASSQKLAGVYNEQFF. This chain joins TRBV3-1 (or the pseudogene TRBV3-2) and TRBJ2-1; TRBD2 matches 8 bases. V lost 3 bases to trimming and J lost 4 bases; unmatched junction nucleotides: 8. The CDR3 spans 16 residues. The V gene's germline CDR1 is LGHDT and CDR2 YNNKEL (reference sequence).

J is TRBJ2-4 and V is TRBV9, with D hard to call. The CDR3 runs 14 residues. The V end lost 0 bases, the J end lost 1 base, and 5 bases lay between the germline ends. The germline V gene encodes CDR1 SGDLS and CDR2 YYNGEE. CDR3 amino acids: CASSVGQAKNIQYF. The CDR3 coding sequence is TGTGCCAGCAGCGTAGGGCAGGCCAAAAACATTCAGTACTTC.